This T cell receptor beta chain comes out of a study of CD8 T cells in ankylosing spondylitis. Study-level points and caveats: Disease-linked clones were CD8+ and relatively rare in peripheral blood. Prior work had noted some motif variants in reactive arthritis blood and synovial fluid. Fewer than 10 highly homologous variants formed a TCR beta motif that appeared characteristic of ankylosing spondylitis blood. In ankylosing spondylitis patients, matched synovial fluid reportedly showed significant enrichment of disease-linked clones.

Quantitative molecular-barcoded 5'-RACE generated the TCR beta libraries. Each CDR3 protein gets one entry after TCRdb re-called the 5' RACE reads with MiXCR. In the table there are about 540,000 distinct CDR3 sequences, more than 9.5% of which are singletons. V lost 5 bases, J lost 7 bases, and 10 bases stayed unmatched. This CDR3 is built from 15 residues. CDR1 and CDR2 (germline): SGHTA, FQGNSA. As regards this clonotype: Its matching antigen is unknown.

The receptor comes from a male donor with ankylosing spondylitis. The J gene is TRBJ2-5, the V gene TRBV7-2; TRBD1 aligns across 10 bases. Sequencing input: blood, either unsorted or a sorted T cell fraction (not recorded which). The CDR3 nucleotides read TGTGCCAGCAGCACGGGACAGGGGCCGACGGGGACCCAGTACTTC. Translating gives CASSTGQGPTGTQYF.